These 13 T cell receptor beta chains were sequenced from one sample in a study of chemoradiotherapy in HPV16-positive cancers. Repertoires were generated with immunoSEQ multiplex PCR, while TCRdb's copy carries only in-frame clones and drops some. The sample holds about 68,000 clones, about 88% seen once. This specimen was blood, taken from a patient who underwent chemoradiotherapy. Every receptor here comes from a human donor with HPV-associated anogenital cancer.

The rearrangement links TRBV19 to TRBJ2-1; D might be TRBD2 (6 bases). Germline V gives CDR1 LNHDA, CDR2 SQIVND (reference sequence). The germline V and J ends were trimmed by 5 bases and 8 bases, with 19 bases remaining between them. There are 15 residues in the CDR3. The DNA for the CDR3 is TGTGCCAGTAGTCCCACCGGGACTCCCGGCCATGAGCAGTTCTTC. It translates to CASSPTGTPGHEQFF.

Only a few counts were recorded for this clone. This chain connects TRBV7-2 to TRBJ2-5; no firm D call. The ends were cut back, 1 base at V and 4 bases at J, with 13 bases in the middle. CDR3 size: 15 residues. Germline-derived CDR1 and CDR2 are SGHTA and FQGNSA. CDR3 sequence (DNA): TGTGCCAGCAGCTTAGAATTTTCTACTATAGAGACCCAGTACTTC. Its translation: CASSLEFSTIETQYF.

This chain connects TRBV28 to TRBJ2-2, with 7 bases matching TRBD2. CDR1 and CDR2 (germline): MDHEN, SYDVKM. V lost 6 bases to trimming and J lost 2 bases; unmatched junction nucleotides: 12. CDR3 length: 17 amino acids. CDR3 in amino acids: CASSQSPSGVNTGELFF. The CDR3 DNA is TGTGCCAGCAGCCAAAGCCCGAGCGGGGTTAACACCGGGGAGCTGTTTTTT. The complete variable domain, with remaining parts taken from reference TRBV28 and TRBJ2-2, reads DVKVTQSSRYLVKRTGEKVFLECVQDMDHENMFWYRQDPGLGLRLIYFSYDVKMKEKGDIPEGYSVSREKKERFSLILESASTNQTSMYLCASSQSPSGVNTGELFFGEGSRLTVL.

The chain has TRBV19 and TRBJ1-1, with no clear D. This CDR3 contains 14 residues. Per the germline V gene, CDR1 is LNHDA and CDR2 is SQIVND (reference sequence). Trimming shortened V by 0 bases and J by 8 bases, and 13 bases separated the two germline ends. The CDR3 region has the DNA TGTGCCAGTAGTATAGATTTTTCACGCAGGGAAGCTTTCTTT. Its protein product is CASSIDFSRREAFF.

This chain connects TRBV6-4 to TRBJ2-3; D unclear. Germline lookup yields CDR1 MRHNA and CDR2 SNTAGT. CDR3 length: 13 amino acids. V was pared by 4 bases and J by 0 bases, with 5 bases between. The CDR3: CASSAESTDTQYF. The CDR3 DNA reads TGTGCCAGCAGTGCAGAGAGCACAGATACGCAGTATTTT.

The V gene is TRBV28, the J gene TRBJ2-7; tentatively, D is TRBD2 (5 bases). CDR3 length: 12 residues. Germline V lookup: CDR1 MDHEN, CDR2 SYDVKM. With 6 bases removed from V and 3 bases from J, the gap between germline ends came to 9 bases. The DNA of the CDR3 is TGTGCCAGCAGCCAAGGGAGCTACGAGCAGTACTTC. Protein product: CASSQGSYEQYF.

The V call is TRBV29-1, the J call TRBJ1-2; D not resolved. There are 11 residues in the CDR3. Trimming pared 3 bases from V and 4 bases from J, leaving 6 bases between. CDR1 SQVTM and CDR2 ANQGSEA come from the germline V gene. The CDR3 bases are TGCAGCGTTGATTTGTCCTATGGCTACACCTTC. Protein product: CSVDLSYGYTF.

The CDR3 region is CASSQVSGRPNTGELFF. The CDR3 region has the DNA TGTGCCAGCAGCCAAGTATCGGGCAGGCCAAACACCGGGGAGCTGTTTTTT. This chain uses TRBV14 with TRBJ2-2; D is undetermined. Looked up from germline, CDR1 is SGHDN and CDR2 is FVKESK. Deletions cut 1 base from V and 2 bases from J, with 14 bases between. This CDR3 has 17 amino acids.

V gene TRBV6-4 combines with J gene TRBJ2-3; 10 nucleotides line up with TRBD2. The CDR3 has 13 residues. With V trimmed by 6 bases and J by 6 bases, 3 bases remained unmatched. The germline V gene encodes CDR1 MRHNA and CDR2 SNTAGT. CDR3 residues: CASSYSGRDTQYF. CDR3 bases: TGTGCCAGCAGCTATAGCGGGAGGGATACGCAGTATTTT.

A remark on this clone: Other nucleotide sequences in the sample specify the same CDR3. As DNA, the CDR3 is TGCGCCAGCAGCCAATCCGGCGGGATGGGGGCTGAGGGAGATACGCAGTATTTT. It translates to CASSQSGGMGAEGDTQYF. The chain combines TRBV4-1 with TRBJ2-3; D is perhaps TRBD1 or TRBD2 (6 bases each). V lost 2 bases, J lost 5 bases, and 23 bases lay in between. The CDR3 consists of 18 residues. CDR1 is MGHRA, CDR2 YSYEKL, per germline.

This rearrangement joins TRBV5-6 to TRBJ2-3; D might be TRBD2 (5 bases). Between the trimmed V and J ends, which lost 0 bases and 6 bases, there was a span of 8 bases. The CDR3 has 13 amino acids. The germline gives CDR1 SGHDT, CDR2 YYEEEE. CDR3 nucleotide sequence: TGTGCCAGCAGCTTGGCCAGGAGGGATACGCAGTATTTT. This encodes CASSLARRDTQYF.

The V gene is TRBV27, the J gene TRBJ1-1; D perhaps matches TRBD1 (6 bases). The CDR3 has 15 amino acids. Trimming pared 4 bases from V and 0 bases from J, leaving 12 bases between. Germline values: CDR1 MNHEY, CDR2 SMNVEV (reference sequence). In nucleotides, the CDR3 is TGTGCCAGCAGTTCACCGGGACAAATGAACACTGAAGCTTTCTTT. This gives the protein CASSSPGQMNTEAFF.

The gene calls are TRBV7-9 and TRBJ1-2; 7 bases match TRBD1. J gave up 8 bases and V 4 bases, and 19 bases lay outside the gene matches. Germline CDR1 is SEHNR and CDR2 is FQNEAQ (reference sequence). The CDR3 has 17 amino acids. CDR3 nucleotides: TGTGCCAGCAGCTCCGAGACAGGGATTGCCCCTGGGGACGGCTACACCTTC. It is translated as CASSSETGIAPGDGYTF.